This paragraph reports one T cell receptor beta chain. Its antigen is still unknown. The data derive from a study of cytomegalovirus exposure and HLA in healthy donors. Study-level results: An assumption of roughly uniform sequencing depth across donors underlay the presence/absence analyses. Of the V segments, some could not be distinguished, including TRBV6-2 and TRBV6-3, and were excluded.

It was with 60 Vbeta and 13 Jbeta primers that the PCR ran. Here immunoSEQ multiplex PCR was the method, and the copy in TCRdb shows in-frame clones only, minus some. The sample records around 180,000 clones, around 82% being singletons. Donors had nominal health at sampling but likely had unrecorded immune exposures. CDR1 SGHVS and CDR2 FQNEAQ come from the germline V gene. The CDR3 extends over 13 amino acids. V was clipped by 0 bases and J by 4 bases, with 6 bases between them. The receptor comes from a man in his late teens or twenties in good health and CMV-seronegative. V and J are TRBV7-8 and TRBJ1-2; no clear D gene. Sequenced sample: PBMCs. The CDR3: CASSLAVSYGYTF. The CDR3 nucleotides are TGTGCCAGCAGCTTAGCCGTCTCCTATGGCTACACCTTC. Full variable domain (rest looked up from reference TRBV7-8 and TRBJ1-2): GAGVSQSPRYKVAKRGQDVALRCDPISGHVSLFWYQQALGQGPEFLTYFQNEAQLDKSGLPSDRFFAERPEGSVSTLKIQRTQQEDSAVYLCASSLAVSYGYTFGSGTRLTVV.